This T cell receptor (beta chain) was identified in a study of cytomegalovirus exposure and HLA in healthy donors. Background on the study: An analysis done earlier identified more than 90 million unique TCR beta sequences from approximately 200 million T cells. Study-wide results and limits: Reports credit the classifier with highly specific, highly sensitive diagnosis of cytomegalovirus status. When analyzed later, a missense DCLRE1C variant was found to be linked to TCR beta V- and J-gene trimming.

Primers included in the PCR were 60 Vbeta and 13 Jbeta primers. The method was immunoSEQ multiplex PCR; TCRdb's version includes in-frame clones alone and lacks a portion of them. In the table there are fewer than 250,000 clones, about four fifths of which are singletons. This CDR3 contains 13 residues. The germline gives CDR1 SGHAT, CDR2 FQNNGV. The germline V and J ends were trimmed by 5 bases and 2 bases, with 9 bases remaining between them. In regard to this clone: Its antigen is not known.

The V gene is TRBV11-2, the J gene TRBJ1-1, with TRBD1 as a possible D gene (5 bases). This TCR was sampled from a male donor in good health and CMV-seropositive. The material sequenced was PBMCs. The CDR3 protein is CASSTDSNTEAFF. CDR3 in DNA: TGTGCCAGCAGCACCGACAGTAACACTGAAGCTTTCTTT.